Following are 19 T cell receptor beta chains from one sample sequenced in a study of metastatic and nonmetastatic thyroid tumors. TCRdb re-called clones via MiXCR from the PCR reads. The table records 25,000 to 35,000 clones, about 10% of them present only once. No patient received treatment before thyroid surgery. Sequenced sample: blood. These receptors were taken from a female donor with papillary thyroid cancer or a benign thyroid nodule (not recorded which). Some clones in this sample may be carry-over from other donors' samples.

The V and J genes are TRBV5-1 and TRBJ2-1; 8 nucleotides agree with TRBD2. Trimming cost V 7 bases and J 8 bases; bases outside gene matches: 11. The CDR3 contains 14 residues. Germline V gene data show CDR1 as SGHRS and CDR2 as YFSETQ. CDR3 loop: CASSREGLGDEQFF. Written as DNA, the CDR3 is TGCGCCAGCTCCCGGGAGGGGCTTGGGGATGAGCAGTTCTTC.

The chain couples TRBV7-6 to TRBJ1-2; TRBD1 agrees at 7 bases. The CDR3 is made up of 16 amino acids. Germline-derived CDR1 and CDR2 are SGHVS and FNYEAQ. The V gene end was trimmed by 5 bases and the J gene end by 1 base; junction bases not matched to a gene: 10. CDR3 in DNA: TGTGCCAGCAGCCCGACAGGGTATGGGGGTAACTATGGCTACACCTTC. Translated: CASSPTGYGGNYGYTF.

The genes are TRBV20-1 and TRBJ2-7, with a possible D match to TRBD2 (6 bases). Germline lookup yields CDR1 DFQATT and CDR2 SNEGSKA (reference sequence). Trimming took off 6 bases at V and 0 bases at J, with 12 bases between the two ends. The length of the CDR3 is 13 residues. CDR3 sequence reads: CSAPGLSSYEQYF. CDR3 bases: TGCAGTGCCCCGGGACTTAGCTCCTACGAGCAGTACTTC.

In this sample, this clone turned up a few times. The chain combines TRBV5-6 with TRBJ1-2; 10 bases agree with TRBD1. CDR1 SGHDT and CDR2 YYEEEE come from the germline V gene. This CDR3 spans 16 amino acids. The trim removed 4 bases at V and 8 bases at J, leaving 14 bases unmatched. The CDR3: CASSRRGTGEWKGYTF. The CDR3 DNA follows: TGTGCCAGCAGCCGGAGGGGGACAGGGGAGTGGAAAGGCTACACCTTC.

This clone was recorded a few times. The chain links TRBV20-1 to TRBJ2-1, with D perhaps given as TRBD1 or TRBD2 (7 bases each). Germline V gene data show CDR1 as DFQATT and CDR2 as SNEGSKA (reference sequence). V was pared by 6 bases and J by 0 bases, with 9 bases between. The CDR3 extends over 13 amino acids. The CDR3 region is CSARGGSYNEQFF. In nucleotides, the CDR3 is TGCAGTGCCAGGGGGGGCTCCTACAATGAGCAGTTCTTC.

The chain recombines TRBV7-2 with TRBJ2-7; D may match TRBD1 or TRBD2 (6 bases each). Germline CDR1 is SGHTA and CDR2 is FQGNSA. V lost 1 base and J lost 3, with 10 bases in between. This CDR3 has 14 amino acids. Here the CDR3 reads CASSLGGTSYEQYF. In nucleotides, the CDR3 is TGTGCCAGCAGCTTAGGCGGGACAAGCTACGAGCAGTACTTC.

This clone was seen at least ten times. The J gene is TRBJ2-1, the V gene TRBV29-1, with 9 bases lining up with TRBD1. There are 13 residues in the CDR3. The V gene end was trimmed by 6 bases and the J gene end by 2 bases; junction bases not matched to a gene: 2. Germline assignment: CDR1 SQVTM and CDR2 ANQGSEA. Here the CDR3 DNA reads TGCAGCGTGGGGACAGGGACCTACAATGAGCAGTTCTTC. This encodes CSVGTGTYNEQFF.

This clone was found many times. In DNA form, the CDR3 reads TGCAGTGCTAGAGGCCGGACAGGGCTAGAGACCCAGTACTTC. Protein: CSARGRTGLETQYF. V gene TRBV20-1 combines with J gene TRBJ2-5; 8 bases are a match to TRBD1. From germline, CDR1 is DFQATT and CDR2 SNEGSKA (reference sequence). CDR3 length: 14 amino acids. The junction had 5 bases not matched to a gene; V was cut back by 1 base and J by 4 bases.

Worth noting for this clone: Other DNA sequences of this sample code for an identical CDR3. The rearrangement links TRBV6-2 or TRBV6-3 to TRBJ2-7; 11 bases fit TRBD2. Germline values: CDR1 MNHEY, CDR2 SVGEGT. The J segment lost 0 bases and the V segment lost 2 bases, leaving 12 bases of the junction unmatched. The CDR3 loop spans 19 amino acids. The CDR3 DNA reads TGTGCCAGCAGTTACGTCGCTCCTAGCGGGGGGATCTTCTCCTACGAGCAGTACTTC. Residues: CASSYVAPSGGIFSYEQYF.

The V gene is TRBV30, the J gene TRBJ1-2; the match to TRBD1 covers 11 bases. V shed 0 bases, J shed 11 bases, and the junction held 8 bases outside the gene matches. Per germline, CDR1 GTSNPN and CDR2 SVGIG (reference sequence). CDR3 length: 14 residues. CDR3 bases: TGTGCCTGGAGTGTGGACAGGGGGCGGATAAAGTACACCTTC. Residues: CAWSVDRGRIKYTF. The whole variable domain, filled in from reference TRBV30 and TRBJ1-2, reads SQTIHQWPATLVQPVGSPLSLECTVEGTSNPNLYWYRQAAGRGLQLLFYSVGIGQISSEVPQNLSASRPQDRQFILSSKKLLLSDSGFYLCAWSVDRGRIKYTFGSGTRLTVV.

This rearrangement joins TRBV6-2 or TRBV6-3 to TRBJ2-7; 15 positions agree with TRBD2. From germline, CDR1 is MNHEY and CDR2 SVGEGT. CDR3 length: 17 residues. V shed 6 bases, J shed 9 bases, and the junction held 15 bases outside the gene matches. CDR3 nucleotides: TGTGCCAGCAGAAACGGACTAGCGGGGGGGAAAATCAACGGGCAGTACTTC. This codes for CASRNGLAGGKINGQYF.

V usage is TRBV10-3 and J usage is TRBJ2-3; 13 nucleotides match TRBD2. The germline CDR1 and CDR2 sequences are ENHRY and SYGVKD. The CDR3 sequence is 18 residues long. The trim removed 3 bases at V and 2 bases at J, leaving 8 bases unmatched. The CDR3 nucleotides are TGTGCCATCAGTGAACGTGTAGGACTAGCGGGGGCCACAGATACGCAGTATTTT. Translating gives CAISERVGLAGATDTQYF.

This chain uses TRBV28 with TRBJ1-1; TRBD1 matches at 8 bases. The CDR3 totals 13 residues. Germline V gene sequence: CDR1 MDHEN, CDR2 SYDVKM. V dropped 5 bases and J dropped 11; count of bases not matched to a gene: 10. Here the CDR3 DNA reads TGTGCCAGCAGTATTTCAGGGGGCGCGTACGCTTTCTTT. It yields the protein CASSISGGAYAFF.

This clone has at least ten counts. The CDR3 coding sequence is TGTGCCAGCAGCTTCGGGGCGAACACTGAAGCTTTCTTT. Its translation: CASSFGANTEAFF. The V call is TRBV7-2, the J call TRBJ1-1, with D perhaps matching TRBD1 (5 bases). Trimming removed 3 bases from V and 1 base from J, with 6 bases in between. Germline V CDR1 and CDR2: SGHTA, FQGNSA. The CDR3 has 13 amino acids.

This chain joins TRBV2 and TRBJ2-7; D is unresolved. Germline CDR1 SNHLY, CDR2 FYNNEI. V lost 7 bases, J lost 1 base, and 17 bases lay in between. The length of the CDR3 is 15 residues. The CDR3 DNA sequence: TGTGCCAGCATTCTAGAACCCCGGCGGTCCTACGAGCAGTACTTC. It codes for CASILEPRRSYEQYF.

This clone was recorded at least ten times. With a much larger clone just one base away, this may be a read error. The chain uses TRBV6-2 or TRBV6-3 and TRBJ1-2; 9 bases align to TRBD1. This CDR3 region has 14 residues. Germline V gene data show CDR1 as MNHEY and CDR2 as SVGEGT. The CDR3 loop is CASIDPGQGYGHTF. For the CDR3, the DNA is TGTGCCAGCATTGATCCGGGACAGGGCTATGGCCACACCTTC.

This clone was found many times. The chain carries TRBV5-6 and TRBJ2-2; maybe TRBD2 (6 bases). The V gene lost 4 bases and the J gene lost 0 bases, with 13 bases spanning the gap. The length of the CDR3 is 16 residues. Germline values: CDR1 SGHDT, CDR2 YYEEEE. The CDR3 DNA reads TGTGCCAGCAGCCCGGAGGGACTGACGAACACCGGGGAGCTGTTTTTT. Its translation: CASSPEGLTNTGELFF.

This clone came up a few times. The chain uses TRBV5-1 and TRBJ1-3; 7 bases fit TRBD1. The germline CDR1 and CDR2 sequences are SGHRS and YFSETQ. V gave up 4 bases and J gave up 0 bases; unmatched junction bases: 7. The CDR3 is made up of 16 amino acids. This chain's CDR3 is CASSINPGGSGNTIYF. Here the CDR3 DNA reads TGCGCCAGCAGCATCAACCCAGGGGGCTCTGGAAACACCATATATTTT.

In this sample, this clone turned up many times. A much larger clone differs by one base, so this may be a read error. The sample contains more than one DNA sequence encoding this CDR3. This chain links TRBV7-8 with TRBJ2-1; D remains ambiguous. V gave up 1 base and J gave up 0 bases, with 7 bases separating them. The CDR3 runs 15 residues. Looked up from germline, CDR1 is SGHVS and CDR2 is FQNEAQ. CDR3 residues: CASSLGRGSYNEQFF. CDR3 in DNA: TGTGCCAGCAGCTTAGGCAGAGGCTCCTACAATGAGCAGTTCTTC.